This is a list of T cell receptor beta chains from one sample in a study of T cell responses to AZD1222 COVID-19 vaccine. Assay used: immunoSEQ multiplex PCR; TCRdb lists only in-frame clones, some missing. The sample has about 40,000 clones; approximately 88% are singletons. This specimen consisted of peripheral blood, obtained 28 days after the second dose of the MenACWY control vaccine. Source of these receptors: an adult who received the MenACWY meningococcal vaccine as a control. The CDR3 runs from the conserved cysteine through the conserved F or W. A D gene is named only where the DNA matches it firmly. For some rows the clone size is stated as once, few or many, or as a class when expanded; others skip it.

TRBV3-1/TRBV3-2,-,-,TRBJ2-3,CASGPIPSTDTQYF,TGTGCCAGCGGCCCGATTCCTAGCACAGATACGCAGTATTTT
TRBV6-5,-,-,TRBJ1-5,CASTQDGVNNQPQHF,TGTGCCAGCACCCAAGACGGGGTCAACAATCAGCCCCAGCATTTT
TRBV4-1,-,-,TRBJ2-3,CASSQLDGNTQYF,TGCGCCAGCAGCCAGCTAGATGGGAATACGCAGTATTTT
TRBV5-1,TRBD1,-,TRBJ2-1,CASSLIQGALGADNEQFF,TGCGCCAGCAGCTTGATCCAGGGGGCGCTGGGGGCCGACAATGAGCAGTTCTTC
TRBV3-1/TRBV3-2,TRBD2,-,TRBJ2-7,CASSQASSGRAGEQYF,TGTGCCAGCAGCCAAGCCTCTAGCGGGAGGGCCGGCGAGCAGTACTTC
TRBV5-4,TRBD2,-,TRBJ2-1,CASSAGLAVAREQFF,TGTGCCAGCAGCGCGGGACTAGCCGTTGCCAGGGAGCAGTTCTTC
TRBV6-5,-,-,TRBJ2-7,CASSSPPGQVYEQYF,TGTGCCAGCAGTTCCCCCCCGGGACAAGTCTACGAGCAGTACTTC
TRBV5-4,-,-,TRBJ2-1,CASSLGGGFRNEQFF,TGTGCCAGCAGCTTGGGAGGCGGATTCAGAAATGAGCAGTTCTTC
TRBV21-1,-,once,TRBJ2-2,CASSKIRRGSGSNTGELFF,TGTGCCAGCAGCAAGATAAGACGGGGTAGCGGGTCGAACACCGGGGAGCTGTTTTTT
TRBV10-2,-,-,TRBJ2-7,CASRKGDGFYEQYF,TGCGCCAGCAGGAAGGGGGACGGGTTCTACGAGCAGTACTTC
TRBV13,TRBD2,-,TRBJ2-1,CASTRRTSGSSTEQFF,TGTGCGAGCACCCGCCGGACTAGCGGGAGTAGTACTGAGCAGTTCTTC
TRBV19,-,-,TRBJ1-1,CASSIEEGARNTEAFF,TGTGCCAGTAGTATAGAAGAGGGAGCGAGGAACACTGAAGCTTTCTTT
TRBV5-4,-,once,TRBJ2-7,CASSPVRGERGSYEQYF,TGTGCCAGCAGCCCCGTTAGGGGGGAAAGGGGTTCCTACGAGCAGTACTTC
TRBV10-3,TRBD1,-,TRBJ1-6,CAISAGQEYSPLHF,TGTGCCATCAGTGCCGGACAGGAATATTCACCCCTCCACTTT
TRBV5-6,TRBD1,-,TRBJ1-2,CASSLRGVGTGVGYTF,TGTGCCAGCAGCTTGAGGGGAGTTGGGACAGGGGTTGGCTACACCTTC
TRBV28,-,-,TRBJ1-2,CASSFGRYGYTF,TGTGCCAGCAGTTTCGGCAGGTATGGCTACACCTTC